This TCR beta chain was recorded in a study of vaccination effects on CD4 cells after COVID-19. On the study more broadly: They grew some 1.9 million PBMC in each well, adding 10 IU/ml IL-2 and approximately 10 ug/ml peptides. Findings and limits, study-wide: Cross-reactivity toward common cold coronaviruses was confined to only 1 of 255 vaccine-induced clones in healthy vaccinees.

The data were produced by immunoSEQ multiplex PCR, yet TCRdb's version contains in-frame clones alone and is incomplete. This table has about 25,000 clones, roughly 73% appearing once. About this clone itself: Its antigen remains unidentified.

It was after 10 days of culture that CD4+ T cells were isolated. IL-2 medium took the place of half the medium on both days 3 and 7. CDR3 length: 17 amino acids. Trimming took 6 bases from V and 8 from J, leaving 28 bases between them. Germline values: CDR1 LNHDA, CDR2 SQIVND (reference sequence). Sample: CD4+ T cells from PBMCs cultured without peptide, taken before COVID-19 vaccination. The chain carries TRBV19 and TRBJ1-1; D uncertain. This sequence originates from a human donor who received a COVID-19 vaccine. CDR3 nucleotides: TGTGCCAGTAGGAAAAATATTAACCGCGACGGCTCTGGGGAAGCTTTCTTT. Its protein product is CASRKNINRDGSGEAFF.